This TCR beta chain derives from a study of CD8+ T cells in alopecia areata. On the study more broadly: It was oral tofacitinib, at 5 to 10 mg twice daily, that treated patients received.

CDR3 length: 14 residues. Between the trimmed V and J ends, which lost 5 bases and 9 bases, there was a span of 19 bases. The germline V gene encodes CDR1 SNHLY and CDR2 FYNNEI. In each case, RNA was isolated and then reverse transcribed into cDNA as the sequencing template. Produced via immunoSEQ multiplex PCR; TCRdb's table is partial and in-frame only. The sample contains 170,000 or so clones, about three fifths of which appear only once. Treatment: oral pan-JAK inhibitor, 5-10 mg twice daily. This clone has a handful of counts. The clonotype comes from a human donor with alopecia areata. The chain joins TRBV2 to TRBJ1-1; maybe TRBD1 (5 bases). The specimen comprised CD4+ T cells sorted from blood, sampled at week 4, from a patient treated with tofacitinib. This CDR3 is CASSLGAAERKAFF. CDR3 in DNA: TGTGCCAGCAGTCTCGGGGCCGCGGAAAGGAAAGCTTTCTTT.